The subject of this entry is one T cell receptor beta chain. This sample was included in a study of blood T cell repertoires in COVID-19. Using immunoSEQ multiplex PCR, the repertoire was profiled, and TCRdb retains in-frame clones only, with some absent. The sample contains 140,000 to 150,000 clones, around 84% of which appear only once. V lost 7 bases and J lost 4, with 17 bases in between. This CDR3 comprises 14 residues. The germline V gene has CDR1 ENHRY and CDR2 SYGVKD. V gene TRBV10-3 combines with J gene TRBJ2-7; a weak D match, TRBD2 (5 bases). The sequencing input was peripheral blood. This receptor was identified in a human donor in a cohort sampled during active COVID-19. CDR3 in amino acids: CAIKWLLGGYEQYV. CDR3 bases: TGTGCCATCAAATGGCTCCTGGGCGGGTACGAGCAGTACGTC.